The next 20 T cell receptor beta chains were all read from a single sample in a study of CD8 T cells in Susac syndrome. Reverse transcription of roughly 0.5 to 1 ug RNA used random hexamers. Each CDR3 protein is one row after TCRdb ran MiXCR on the immunoSEQ multiplex PCR reads. Here the sample spans about 280,000 distinct CDR3 sequences, 85% being singletons. Sequencing used CD8+ T cells from PBMCs. The receptors stem from a human donor with multiple sclerosis.

In this sample, this clonotype turned up once. The chain is built from TRBV27 and TRBJ2-1; a possible D gene is TRBD2 (5 bases). The CDR3 runs to 14 residues. Trimming took off 0 bases at V and 8 bases at J, with 11 bases between the two ends. The germline CDR1 and CDR2 sequences are MNHEY and SMNVEV (reference sequence). CDR3 in DNA: TGTGCCAGCAGTTTATCGAGAGGGCCCCATGAGCAGTTCTTC. Protein sequence: CASSLSRGPHEQFF.

V and J are TRBV9 and TRBJ2-2, with 8 bases identical to TRBD2. V dropped 3 bases and J dropped 2; count of bases not matched to a gene: 3. This CDR3 region has 15 residues. Germline-derived CDR1 and CDR2 are SGDLS and YYNGEE. CDR3 in amino acids: CASSALAGNTGELFF. DNA for the CDR3: TGTGCCAGCAGCGCTCTAGCGGGTAACACCGGGGAGCTGTTTTTT.

This chain joins TRBV4-1 and TRBJ1-1; 9 nucleotides agree with TRBD1. The CDR3 has 15 amino acids. J lost 1 base, V lost 5 bases, and 5 bases had no gene match. Germline V gene lookup returns CDR1 MGHRA and CDR2 YSYEKL. The CDR3 coding sequence is TGCGCCAGCAGCGGGCCGGGACAGGGGAACACTGAAGCTTTCTTT. Translating gives CASSGPGQGNTEAFF.

This sequence joins TRBV7-2 and TRBJ1-1, with D possibly TRBD1 on 6 matching bases. This CDR3 region has 14 residues. CDR1 SGHTA and CDR2 FQGNSA come from the germline V gene. The V gene lost 0 bases and the J gene lost 5 bases, with 10 bases spanning the gap. Here the CDR3 reads CASSLAVQGTEAFF. The CDR3 DNA sequence: TGTGCCAGCAGCTTAGCCGTACAGGGAACTGAAGCTTTCTTT.

The rearrangement joins TRBV10-3 to TRBJ2-2; a weak D match, TRBD2 (6 bases). With 8 bases removed from V and 7 bases from J, the gap between germline ends came to 14 bases. Germline CDR1 ENHRY, CDR2 SYGVKD. This CDR3 has 13 residues. DNA for the CDR3: TGTGCCATCCACTCCGGGAGAAGCGGGGAGCTGTTTTTT. Translated, it gives CAIHSGRSGELFF.

The chain combines TRBV28 with TRBJ2-1, with 7 bases that match TRBD1. The V gene's germline CDR1 is MDHEN and CDR2 SYDVKM. V lost 5 bases to trimming and J lost 2 bases; unmatched junction nucleotides: 6. This CDR3 is 15 amino acids long. This CDR3 reads CASSLGTDPYNEQFF. The CDR3 bases are TGTGCCAGCAGTCTTGGGACAGATCCCTACAATGAGCAGTTCTTC. The variable domain in full, completed from reference TRBV28 and TRBJ2-1, reads DVKVTQSSRYLVKRTGEKVFLECVQDMDHENMFWYRQDPGLGLRLIYFSYDVKMKEKGDIPEGYSVSREKKERFSLILESASTNQTSMYLCASSLGTDPYNEQFFGPGTRLTVL.

This clonotype was seen only once. V is TRBV12-5 and J is TRBJ2-1; the match to TRBD1 covers 11 bases. The CDR3 contains 16 residues. Germline assignment: CDR1 LGHNT and CDR2 FRNRAP. V gave up 5 bases and J gave up 7 bases; unmatched junction bases: 10. The CDR3 protein is CASGIRTGGAENEQFF. The CDR3 region has the DNA TGTGCTAGTGGTATACGGACAGGGGGCGCGGAAAATGAGCAGTTCTTC.

The chain has TRBV20-1 and TRBJ2-5; D uncertain. Germline loops: CDR1 DFQATT, CDR2 SNEGSKA (reference sequence). The CDR3 is made up of 14 amino acids. Trimming left V 1 base short and J 3 bases short, with 12 bases between. This chain's CDR3 is CSARARNAEETQYF. The CDR3 nucleotides read TGCAGTGCTAGAGCGAGAAATGCCGAAGAGACCCAGTACTTC.

The chain is built from TRBV7-9 and TRBJ2-7, with D possibly being TRBD2 (6 bases). Trimming took off 4 bases at V and 9 bases at J, with 13 bases between the two ends. Per the germline V gene, CDR1 is SEHNR and CDR2 is FQNEAQ (reference sequence). CDR3 size: 12 residues. CDR3 nucleotides: TGTGCCAGCAGCTGGGGCGGGGACGGGCAGTACTTC. Translating gives CASSWGGDGQYF.

This clonotype was detected once. The rearrangement joins TRBV7-9 to TRBJ1-6; no firm D call. Germline-derived CDR1 and CDR2 are SEHNR and FQNEAQ (reference sequence). The CDR3 runs 15 residues. The V end lost 4 bases, the J end lost 10 bases, and 17 bases lay between the germline ends. The CDR3 here is CASSSPSMGYSPLHF. CDR3 nucleotides: TGTGCCAGCAGCTCCCCATCGATGGGTTACTCACCCCTCCACTTT. Combining the CDR3 with reference TRBV7-9 and TRBJ1-6 gives the whole variable domain DTGVSQNPRHKITKRGQNVTFRCDPISEHNRLYWYRQTLGQGPEFLTYFQNEAQLEKSRLLSDRFSAERPKGSFSTLEIQRTEQGDSAMYLCASSSPSMGYSPLHFGNGTRLTVT.

V and J are TRBV27 and TRBJ2-7, with D possibly TRBD1 on 6 matching bases. The V end lost 2 bases, the J end lost 5 bases, and 10 bases lay between the germline ends. The CDR3 consists of 13 residues. CDR1 and CDR2 from the germline V gene are MNHEY and SMNVEV (reference sequence). The CDR3 protein is CASSLLAGDEQYF. The CDR3 DNA reads as TGTGCCAGCAGTTTACTGGCAGGGGACGAGCAGTACTTC.

The genes are TRBV13 and TRBJ2-1; D unclear. V was clipped by 8 bases and J by 0 bases, with 17 bases between them. Germline CDR1 is PRHDT and CDR2 is FYEKMQ (reference sequence). The CDR3 has 16 amino acids. Here the CDR3 reads CASYRGRTGSYNEQFF. In DNA form, the CDR3 reads TGTGCCAGCTATCGAGGTAGGACGGGCTCCTACAATGAGCAGTTCTTC.

The rearrangement uses TRBV20-1 and TRBJ1-1; D remains unclear. The germline V and J ends were trimmed by 0 bases and 4 bases, with 12 bases remaining between them. Germline V lookup: CDR1 DFQATT, CDR2 SNEGSKA (reference sequence). The CDR3 length is 14 residues. CDR3 residues: CSARDGSSPTEAFF. CDR3 bases: TGCAGTGCTAGAGATGGGTCGAGCCCCACTGAAGCTTTCTTT.

The sample holds a few counts of this clonotype. The gene calls are TRBV4-3 and TRBJ2-5; TRBD1 matches at 7 bases. V trimming: 3 bases; J trimming: 2 bases; junction bases outside the gene matches: 6. Germline V lookup: CDR1 LGHNA, CDR2 YSLEER. This CDR3 has 15 amino acids. For the CDR3, the DNA is TGCGCCAGCAGCCACCAACTGGGACAGCAAGAGACCCAGTACTTC. It yields the protein CASSHQLGQQETQYF.

The rearrangement links TRBV29-1 to TRBJ2-6; D possibly uses TRBD1 or TRBD2 (5 bases each). Germline V lookup: CDR1 SQVTM, CDR2 ANQGSEA. CDR3 length equals 17 residues. Trimming left V 7 bases short and J 0 bases short, with 19 bases between. The CDR3 nucleotides read TGCAGCGGTGGGGACGGATTTCCTAGCTCTGGGGCCAACGTCCTGACTTTC. This translates into CSGGDGFPSSGANVLTF.

The chain is built from TRBV19 and TRBJ2-2; 10 bases agree with TRBD2. V gave up 6 bases and J gave up 4 bases; unmatched junction bases: 8. The CDR3 contains 16 residues. Germline V gives CDR1 LNHDA, CDR2 SQIVND (reference sequence). The CDR3 DNA follows: TGTGCCAGTAGGTCAGCGGGAGGGCCCGGCACCGGGGAGCTGTTTTTT. This encodes CASRSAGGPGTGELFF.

This chain links TRBV6-4 with TRBJ1-1; D uncertain. V was pared by 7 bases and J by 2 bases, with 5 bases between. Germline CDR1 is MRHNA and CDR2 is SNTAGT. CDR3 size: 11 residues. The CDR3 region has the DNA TGTGCCAGCAACTGCAACACTGAAGCTTTCTTT. Translation gives CASNCNTEAFF.

CDR3 amino acids: CASSPRRSTEAFF. The CDR3 nucleotides are TGTGCCAGCAGCCCCCGTAGGAGCACTGAAGCTTTCTTT. The chain combines TRBV11-2 with TRBJ1-1; D call uncertain. The V and J ends lost 5 bases and 4 bases respectively, with 11 bases between them. The CDR3 totals 13 residues. Germline CDR1 is SGHAT and CDR2 is FQNNGV.

The CDR3 spells CASSVGRGVGYGYTF. The CDR3, as DNA: TGTGCCAGCAGCGTAGGTCGGGGCGTTGGCTATGGCTACACCTTC. The chain joins TRBV9 to TRBJ1-2; TRBD1 might be the D (5 bases). The CDR3 is made up of 15 amino acids. The ends were cut back, 0 bases at V and 4 bases at J, with 13 bases in the middle. CDR1 is SGDLS, CDR2 YYNGEE, per germline.

The chain employs TRBV28 and TRBJ1-1; TRBD1 might be the D (6 bases). The CDR3 totals 14 residues. Trimming pared 5 bases from V and 1 base from J, leaving 11 bases between. Per the germline V gene, CDR1 is MDHEN and CDR2 is SYDVKM. Here the CDR3 reads CASSLTGWNTEAFF. The CDR3 DNA reads TGTGCCAGCAGTCTAACAGGGTGGAACACTGAAGCTTTCTTT.